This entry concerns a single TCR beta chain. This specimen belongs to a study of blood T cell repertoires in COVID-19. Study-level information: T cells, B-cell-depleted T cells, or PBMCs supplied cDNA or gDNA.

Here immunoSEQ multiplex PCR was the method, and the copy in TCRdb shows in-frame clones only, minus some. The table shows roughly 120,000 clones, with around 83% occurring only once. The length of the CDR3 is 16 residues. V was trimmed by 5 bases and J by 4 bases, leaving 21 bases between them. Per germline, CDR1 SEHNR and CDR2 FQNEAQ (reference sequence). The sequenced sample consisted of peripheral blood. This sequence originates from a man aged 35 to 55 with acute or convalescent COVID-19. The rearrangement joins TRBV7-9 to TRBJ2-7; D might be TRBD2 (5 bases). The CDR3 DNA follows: TGTGCCAGCAGCGGAGAGGGTCTCCGGGCAGTATACGAGCAGTACTTC. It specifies CASSGEGLRAVYEQYF. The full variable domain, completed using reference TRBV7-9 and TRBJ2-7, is DTGVSQNPRHKITKRGQNVTFRCDPISEHNRLYWYRQTLGQGPEFLTYFQNEAQLEKSRLLSDRFSAERPKGSFSTLEIQRTEQGDSAMYLCASSGEGLRAVYEQYFGPGTRLTVT.